Listed below are T cell receptor beta chains from one sample, sequenced in a study of blood T cell repertoires in COVID-19. Sequencing used immunoSEQ multiplex PCR; TCRdb keeps in-frame clones, though not all of them. Among 470,000 or so clones listed, around 89% were seen once. Sequenced: peripheral blood. These TCRs come from a woman aged 25-40 years with acute or convalescent COVID-19. CDR3s include the opening cysteine and the closing phenylalanine or tryptophan. A D gene is named only where the DNA matches it firmly. The size entry is marked missing in some rows and otherwise reads once, few, many or a size class.

V gene	D gene	J gene	clone size	CDR3 protein
TRBV29-1	.	TRBJ1-1	.	CSVERVNTEAFF
TRBV28	TRBD2	TRBJ2-1	.	CASSFSGGGRNEQFF
TRBV19	TRBD2	TRBJ2-3	.	CASSIIGGSGGLDTQYF
TRBV5-1	.	TRBJ2-5	.	CASSLAVADGQETQYF
TRBV6-6	TRBD1	TRBJ2-5	once	CASRTGGNRETQYF
TRBV6-1	.	TRBJ1-3	.	CASSDNSGNTIYF
TRBV25-1	.	TRBJ1-1	.	CASSNQVDTEAFF
TRBV6-1	.	TRBJ2-7	.	CASSEGRSYEQYF
TRBV2	TRBD1	TRBJ2-7	.	CASKGQNYEQYF
TRBV5-5	.	TRBJ2-1	.	CASDYLLRSYNEQFF
TRBV2	.	TRBJ1-5	.	CASKEQVGGNNQPQHF
TRBV2	.	TRBJ1-2	.	CASVSGTPYGYTF
TRBV3-1/TRBV3-2	.	TRBJ2-7	few	CASSQAQASYEQYF
TRBV7-2	.	TRBJ2-5	.	CASSSRGRVQETQYF
TRBV11-2	.	TRBJ1-2	.	CASSLAGLYGYTF
TRBV29-1	TRBD1	TRBJ2-7	.	CSAWTGTEQYF
TRBV5-4	.	TRBJ2-7	once	CASSLESRDEQYF
TRBV6-5	TRBD1	TRBJ1-2	.	CASRSGGADGYTF
TRBV7-2	TRBD2	TRBJ2-3	.	CASSLGLAGGTQYF
TRBV30	.	TRBJ1-6	once	CAWSGGGSYNSPLHF
TRBV23-1	.	TRBJ2-7	.	CAIQMGSRDTYEQYF
TRBV28	.	TRBJ1-2	.	CASSSRYGYTF
TRBV5-4	.	TRBJ2-3	.	CASSPQWSTDTQYF
TRBV28	.	TRBJ1-5	.	CASSPSRSGQPQHF
TRBV24-1	.	TRBJ2-5	.	CATSDPAGFGKTQYF
TRBV27	.	TRBJ1-1	.	CASSFTPRGEAFF
TRBV5-1	TRBD2	TRBJ2-3	.	CASSSASGREITDTQYF
TRBV19	.	TRBJ1-5	.	CASNIAGLGNQPQHF
TRBV7-2	.	TRBJ2-4	few	CASSLYPGQRSF